This T cell receptor beta chain came from a study of control samples from healthy donors and cancer patients. Clones were sequenced by immunoSEQ multiplex PCR, and TCRdb holds only the in-frame ones, with some missing. The top ten hold approximately 3% of the sample, which has approximately 100,000 clones, 80% to 95% seen once. The clonotype originates from a human donor in good health. The donor label of this sample is uncertain. Sequencing was done on a sample of blood.

The CDR3 is CASSPGTRGETQYF. CDR3 nucleotides: TGTGCCAGCTCACCAGGGACTAGGGGGGAGACCCAGTACTTC. The rearrangement uses TRBV18 and TRBJ2-5, with 8 bases matching TRBD2. CDR1 is KGHSH, CDR2 LQKENI, per germline. V shed 2 bases, J shed 5 bases, and the junction held 4 bases outside the gene matches. The CDR3 consists of 14 residues.